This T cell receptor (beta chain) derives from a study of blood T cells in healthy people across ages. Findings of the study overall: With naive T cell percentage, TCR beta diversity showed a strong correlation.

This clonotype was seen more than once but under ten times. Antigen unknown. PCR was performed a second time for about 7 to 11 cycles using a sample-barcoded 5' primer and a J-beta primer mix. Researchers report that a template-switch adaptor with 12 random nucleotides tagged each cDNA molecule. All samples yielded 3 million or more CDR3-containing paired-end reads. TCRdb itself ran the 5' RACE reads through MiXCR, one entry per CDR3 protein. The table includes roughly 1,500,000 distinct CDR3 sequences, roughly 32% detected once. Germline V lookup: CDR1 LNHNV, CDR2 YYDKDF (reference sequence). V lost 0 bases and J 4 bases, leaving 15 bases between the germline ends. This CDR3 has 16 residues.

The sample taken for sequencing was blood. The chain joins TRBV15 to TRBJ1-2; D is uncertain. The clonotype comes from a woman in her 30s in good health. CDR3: CATSRDEEGIGYGYTF. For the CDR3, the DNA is TGTGCCACCAGCAGAGATGAAGAGGGTATCGGCTATGGCTACACCTTC.